The T cell receptor beta chain under discussion was sequenced for a study of blood T cell repertoires in COVID-19. As for the study in general: Collection of acute and convalescent COVID-19 samples took place in the United States, Italy and Spain. T cells, B-cell-depleted T cells, or PBMCs supplied cDNA or gDNA.

As handled by the study authors: Estimated nucleated cell counts came from reference gene primer amplification. Here immunoSEQ multiplex PCR was the method, and the copy in TCRdb shows in-frame clones only, minus some. The V and J calls and clone size come from that table; D and trimming were worked out from the DNA. The sample comprises 100,000 to 150,000 clones, around 83% of which are singletons, and about 11% rests with the top ten. V gave up 8 bases and J gave up 4 bases, with 8 bases separating them. Germline V CDR1 and CDR2: MDHEN, SYDVKM. This CDR3 is built from 11 residues. The sequence was obtained from a man in his sixties with acute or convalescent COVID-19. The sequencing sample was made of peripheral blood. The chain joins TRBV28 to TRBJ1-1; D is possibly TRBD1 (5 bases). The chain's CDR3 is CASGRGTEAFF. The CDR3 DNA is TGTGCCAGCGGTAGGGGCACTGAAGCTTTCTTT.